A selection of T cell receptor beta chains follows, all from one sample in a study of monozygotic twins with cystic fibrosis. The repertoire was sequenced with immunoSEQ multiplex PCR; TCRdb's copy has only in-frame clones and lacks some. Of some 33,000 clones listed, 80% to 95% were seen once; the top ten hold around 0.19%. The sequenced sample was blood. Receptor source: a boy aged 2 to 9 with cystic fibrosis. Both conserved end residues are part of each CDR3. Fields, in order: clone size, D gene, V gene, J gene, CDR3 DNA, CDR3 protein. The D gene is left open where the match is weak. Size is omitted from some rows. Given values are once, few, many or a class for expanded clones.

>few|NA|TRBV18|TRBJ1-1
TGTGCCAGCTCCCGAAGGGTGATCGACACTGAAGCTTTCTTT
CASSRRVIDTEAFF
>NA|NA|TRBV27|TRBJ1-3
TGTGCCAGCAGTTTACGGGGGGCGTCTGGAAACACCATATATTTT
CASSLRGASGNTIYF
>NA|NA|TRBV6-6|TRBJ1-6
TGTGCCAGCAGTTACGACCCCCACAGGTCACCCCTCCACTTT
CASSYDPHRSPLHF
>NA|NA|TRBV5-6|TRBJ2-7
TGTGCCAGCAGCCAGGGGCTGACACCCTACGAGCAGTACTTC
CASSQGLTPYEQYF
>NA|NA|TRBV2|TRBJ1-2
TGTGCCAGCAGGGCGCAGGGATTCAATGGCTACACCTTC
CASRAQGFNGYTF
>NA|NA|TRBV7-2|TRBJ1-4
TGTGCCAGCAGCTTTCTGCCGCGCGGCCCTAATGAAAAACTGTTTTTT
CASSFLPRGPNEKLFF
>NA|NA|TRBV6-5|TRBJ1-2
TGTGCCAGCAGTACCACAGGGTTGGGTGGCTACACCTTC
CASSTTGLGGYTF
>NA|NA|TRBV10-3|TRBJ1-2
TGTGCCATCAGCGAAGCTAGGGACATACGTTATGGCTACACCTTC
CAISEARDIRYGYTF
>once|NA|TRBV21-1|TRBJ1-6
TGTGCCAGCAGCAAATACGCGGCCGGGAAATATAATTCACCCCTCCACTTT
CASSKYAAGKYNSPLHF
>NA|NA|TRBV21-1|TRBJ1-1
TGTGCCAGCAGCACTCCCTCCAGGGACAGGGGGCTTAGCGGCACTGAAGCTTTCTTT
CASSTPSRDRGLSGTEAFF
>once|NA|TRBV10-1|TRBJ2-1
TGCGCCAGCAGACCGGGACTCTCCGGGGGTGAGCAGTTCTTC
CASRPGLSGGEQFF
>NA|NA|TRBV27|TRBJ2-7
TGTGCCAGCAGTTACGGGGGCGGCTACGAGCAGTACTTC
CASSYGGGYEQYF
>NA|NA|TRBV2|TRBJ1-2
TGTGCCAGCAGTGAGTTGGCAGGGATTACGAACTACTATGGCTACACCTTC
CASSELAGITNYYGYTF
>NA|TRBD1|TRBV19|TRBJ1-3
TGTGCCAGTAGTATGGGGACAGGGGGAAACACCATATATTTT
CASSMGTGGNTIYF
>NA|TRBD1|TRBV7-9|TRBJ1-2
TGTGCCAGCAGCTTTGGAGTGACAGGGAACTATGGCTACACCTTC
CASSFGVTGNYGYTF
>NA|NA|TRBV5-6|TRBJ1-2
TGTGCCAGCAGCTTGGGGTATGGCTACACCTTC
CASSLGYGYTF
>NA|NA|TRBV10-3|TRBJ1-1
TGTGCCATCAGTGATCGGGACGGGCAGACGAACACTGAAGCTTTCTTT
CAISDRDGQTNTEAFF
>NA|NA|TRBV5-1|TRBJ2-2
TGCGCCAGCAGCTTGGGGAACACCGGGGAGCTGTTTTTT
CASSLGNTGELFF
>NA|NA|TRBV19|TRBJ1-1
TGTGCCAGTAGTACCGGGGGGGTCACTGAAGCTTTCTTT
CASSTGGVTEAFF
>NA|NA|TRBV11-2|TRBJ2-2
TGTGCCAGCAGCTCCGCTATCTTAGGGAGGACAGCGAACACCGGGGAGCTGTTTTTT
CASSSAILGRTANTGELFF
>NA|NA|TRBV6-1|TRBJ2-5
TGTGCCAGCAGTTCCAGGGAAGAGACCCAGTACTTC
CASSSREETQYF
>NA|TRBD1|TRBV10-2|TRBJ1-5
TGCGCCAGCGGAAAGACAGGGGCAATCGGCAATCAGCCCCAGCATTTT
CASGKTGAIGNQPQHF
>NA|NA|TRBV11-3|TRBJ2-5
TGTGCCAGCAGCTCACGACAGAGTCAAGAGACCCAGTACTTC
CASSSRQSQETQYF
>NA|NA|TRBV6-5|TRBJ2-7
TGTGCCAGCAGTTACGGCAGGGTCGCCTACGAGCAGTACTTC
CASSYGRVAYEQYF